This TCR beta chain was obtained from a study of blood T cell repertoires in COVID-19. Study summary: COVID-19 samples from acute and convalescent phases originated in the United States, Italy and Spain.

Generated by immunoSEQ multiplex PCR, the TCRdb table keeps only in-frame clones and is missing some. The sample has approximately 450,000 clones; 87% are singletons. Study members were between about 18 and 100 years old and lived in over 20 US regions. The specimen sequenced was PBMCs or T cells enriched from blood (not recorded which). This TCR derives from a woman between 18 and 29 years old with acute COVID-19.

CDR3 region: CASSWATGEGYGYTF. CDR3 bases: TGTGCCAGCAGCTGGGCGACAGGGGAAGGCTATGGCTACACCTTC. The chain links TRBV5-5 to TRBJ1-2, with 8 nucleotides matching TRBD1. This CDR3 contains 15 residues. Germline loops: CDR1 SGHKS, CDR2 YYEKEE (reference sequence). Trimming at V came to 3 bases and at J to 4 bases, leaving 8 bases not matched to a gene.